Given below is one T cell receptor (beta chain) in context. Its binding antigen is unknown. Within one base of it there is no much larger clone, and no base qualities were kept. The library was generated by 5' RACE. The instrument given in TCRdb is NextSeq 500. To correct for sequencing error and PCR bias, the TCR library protocol tagged individual cDNA molecules with unique molecular identifiers. Sequencing covered both TCR alpha and beta chains, and within each sample the abundances of alpha and beta sequences were tightly co-correlated. Turning to the authors' computational methods: Decombinator V4 was used to annotate TCR sequences for V gene, J gene and CDR3. TCRs were defined as expanded if a significant change between any two time points was detected under a Poisson model with p below 0.0001. TCR abundances were normalised to the total number of TCRs sequenced per sample and expressed as counts per million. VDJdb, accessed 1 November 2021, was searched for CMV, EBV and SARS-CoV-2 annotated TCRs, excluding TCRs annotated for multiple antigens. The public reads were reprocessed in TCRdb via fastp at Q25 and MiXCR, keeping in-frame beta chains. Each entry merges the rows of one CDR3 protein and shows their most common DNA and genes. Clone size and V and J calls follow TCRdb, not the original study. For this sample there are 30,000 to 35,000 distinct CDR3 sequences; less than 8.5% appear just once. In total, the top ten clones hold approximately 4% of the sample.

The study was a case-control design nested within a healthcare worker cohort in London, UK, with weekly nasopharyngeal swab PCR tests and blood sampling. Healthcare workers were enrolled in the week of the UK lockdown, from 23 to 31 March 2020, and were followed every week for up to about 15 weeks. The data stem from a study of early T cells in non-severe SARS-CoV-2 infection (TCRdb year 2021). A note on the overall study: Because TCR sequencing relied on bulk RNA taken from unsorted whole blood, pairing of alpha and beta chains was not possible.

Overall results and qualifications from the work: VDJdb matching was skewed toward anti-spike CD8 responses and likely underestimated virus-specific expansions by missing private and CD4 specificities.

Sequencing used whole blood. This TCR came from an adult who was a healthcare worker with PCR-confirmed SARS-CoV-2 infection or an uninfected control (not recorded which).

In nucleotide form, the sequence is TGTGCCAGCAGCCCAACAGGGGAGGGGGGTTACAATGAGCAGTTCTTC. It specifies CASSPTGEGGYNEQFF. This receptor chain uses TRBV3-1 and TRBJ2-1; the D gene cannot be resolved beyond TRBD1 or TRBD2, each matching 7 bases. Trimming takes 4 bases from V and 4 bases from J, and the germline ends sit 17 bases apart. The CDR3 spans 16 residues, from the cysteine through the phenylalanine. The DNA shown is the 48-base CDR3, in frame from base 1. CDR1 and CDR2 are read off the germline V gene (reference sequence) as LGHDT and YNNKEL.